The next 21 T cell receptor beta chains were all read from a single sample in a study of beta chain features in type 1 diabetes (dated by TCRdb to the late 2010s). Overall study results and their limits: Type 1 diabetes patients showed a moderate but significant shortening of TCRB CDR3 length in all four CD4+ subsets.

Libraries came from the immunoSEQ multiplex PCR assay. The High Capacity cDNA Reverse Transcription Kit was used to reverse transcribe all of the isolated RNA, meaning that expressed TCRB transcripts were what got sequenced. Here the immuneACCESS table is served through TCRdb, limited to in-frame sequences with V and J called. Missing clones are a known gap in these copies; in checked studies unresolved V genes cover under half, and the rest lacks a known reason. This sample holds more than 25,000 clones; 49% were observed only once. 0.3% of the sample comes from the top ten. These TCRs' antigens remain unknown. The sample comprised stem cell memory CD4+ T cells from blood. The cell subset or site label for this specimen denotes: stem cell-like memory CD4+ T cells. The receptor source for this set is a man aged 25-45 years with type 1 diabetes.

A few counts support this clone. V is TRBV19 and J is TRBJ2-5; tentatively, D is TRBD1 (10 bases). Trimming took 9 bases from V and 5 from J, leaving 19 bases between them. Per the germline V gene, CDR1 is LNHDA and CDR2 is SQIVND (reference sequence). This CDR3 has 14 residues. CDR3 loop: CASRQGAGGETQYF. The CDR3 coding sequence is TGTGCCAGCAGACAGGGGGCGGGGGGGGAGACCCAGTACTTC.

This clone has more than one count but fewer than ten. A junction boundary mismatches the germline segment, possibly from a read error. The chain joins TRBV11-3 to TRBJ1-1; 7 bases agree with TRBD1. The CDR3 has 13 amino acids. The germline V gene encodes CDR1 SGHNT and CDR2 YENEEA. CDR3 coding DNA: TGTGCCAGCAACTTACAGGGGCCGACTGAAGCTTTCTTT. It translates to CASNLQGPTEAFF.

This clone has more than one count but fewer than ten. The CDR3 sequence is CASLFLGQKSTEAFF. The CDR3, as DNA: TGTGCCAGCCTGTTTTTGGGACAGAAGAGTACTGAAGCTTTCTTT. This chain joins TRBV6-1 and TRBJ1-1; 7 bases align to TRBD1. Trimming took 8 bases from V and 5 from J; bases not matched to a gene: 14. Germline V gene sequence: CDR1 MNHNS, CDR2 SASEGT. The CDR3 is 15 amino acids.

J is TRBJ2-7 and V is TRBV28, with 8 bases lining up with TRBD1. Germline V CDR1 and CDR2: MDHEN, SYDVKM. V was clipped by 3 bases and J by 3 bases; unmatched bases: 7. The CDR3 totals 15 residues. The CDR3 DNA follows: TGTGCCAGCAGTTTTATTTCCACAGGGGGCTACGAGCAGTACTTC. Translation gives CASSFISTGGYEQYF.

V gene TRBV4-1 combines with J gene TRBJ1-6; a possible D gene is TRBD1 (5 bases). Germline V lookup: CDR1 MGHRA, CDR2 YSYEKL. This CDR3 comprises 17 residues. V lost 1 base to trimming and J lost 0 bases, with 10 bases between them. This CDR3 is CASSQGRQSSYNSPLHF. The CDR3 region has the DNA TGCGCCAGCAGCCAAGGAAGACAGAGCTCCTATAATTCACCCCTCCACTTT.

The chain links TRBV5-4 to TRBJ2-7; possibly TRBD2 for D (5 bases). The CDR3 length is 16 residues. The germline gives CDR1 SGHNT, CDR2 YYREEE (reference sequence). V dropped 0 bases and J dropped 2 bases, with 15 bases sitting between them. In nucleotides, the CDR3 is TGTGCCAGCAGCTTGGCCCCGAGCGGTGCCCCCTACGAGCAGTACTTC. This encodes CASSLAPSGAPYEQYF.

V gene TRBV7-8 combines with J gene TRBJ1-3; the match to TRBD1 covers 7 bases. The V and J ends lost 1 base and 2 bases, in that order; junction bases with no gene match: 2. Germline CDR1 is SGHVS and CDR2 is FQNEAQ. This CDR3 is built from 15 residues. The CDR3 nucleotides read TGTGCCAGCAGCTTAGGTACAGGGGCTGGAAACACCATATATTTT. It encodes CASSLGTGAGNTIYF.

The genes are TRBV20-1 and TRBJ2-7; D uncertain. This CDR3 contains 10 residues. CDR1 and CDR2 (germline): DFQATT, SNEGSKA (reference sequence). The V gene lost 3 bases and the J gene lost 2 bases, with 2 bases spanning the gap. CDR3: CSASTYEQYF. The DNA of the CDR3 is TGCAGTGCTAGCACCTACGAGCAGTACTTC.

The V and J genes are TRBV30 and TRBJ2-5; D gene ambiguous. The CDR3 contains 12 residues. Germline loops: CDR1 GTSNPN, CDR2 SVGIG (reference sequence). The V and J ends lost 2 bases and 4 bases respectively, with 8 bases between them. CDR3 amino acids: CAWSSETETQYF. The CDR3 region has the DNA TGTGCCTGGAGTTCAGAAACAGAGACCCAGTACTTC.

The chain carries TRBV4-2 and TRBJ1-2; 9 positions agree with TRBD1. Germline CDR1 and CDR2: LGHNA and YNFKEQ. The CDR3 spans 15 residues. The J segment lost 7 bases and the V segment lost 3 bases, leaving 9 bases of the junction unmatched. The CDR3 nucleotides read TGTGCCAGCAGCCAGACCAGGACAGGGGCGGGTGGCTACACCTTC. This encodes CASSQTRTGAGGYTF.

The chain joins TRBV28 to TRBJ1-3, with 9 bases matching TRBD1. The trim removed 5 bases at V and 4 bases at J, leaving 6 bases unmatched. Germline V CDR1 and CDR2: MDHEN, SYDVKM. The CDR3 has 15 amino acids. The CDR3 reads CASSAPGQGGNTIYF. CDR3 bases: TGTGCCAGCAGTGCCCCGGGACAGGGCGGAAACACCATATATTTT.

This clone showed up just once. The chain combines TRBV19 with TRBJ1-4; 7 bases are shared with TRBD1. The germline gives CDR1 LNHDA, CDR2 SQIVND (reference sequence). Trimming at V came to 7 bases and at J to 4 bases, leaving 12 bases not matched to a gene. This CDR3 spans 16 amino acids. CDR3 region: CASTKGGGVNNEKLFF. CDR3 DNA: TGTGCCAGTACCAAAGGGGGCGGGGTCAATAATGAAAAACTGTTTTTT.

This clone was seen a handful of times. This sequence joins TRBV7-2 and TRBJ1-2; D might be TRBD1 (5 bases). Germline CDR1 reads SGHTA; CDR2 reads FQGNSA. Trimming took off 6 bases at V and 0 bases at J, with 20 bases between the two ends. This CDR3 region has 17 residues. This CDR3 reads CASRSTGRGETNYGYTF. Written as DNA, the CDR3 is TGTGCCAGCAGGTCCACGGGGAGGGGAGAAACTAACTATGGCTACACCTTC. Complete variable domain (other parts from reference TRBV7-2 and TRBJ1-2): GAGVSQSPSNKVTEKGKDVELRCDPISGHTALYWYRQSLGQGLEFLIYFQGNSAPDKSGLPSDRFSAERTGGSVSTLTIQRTQQEDSAVYLCASRSTGRGETNYGYTFGSGTRLTVV.

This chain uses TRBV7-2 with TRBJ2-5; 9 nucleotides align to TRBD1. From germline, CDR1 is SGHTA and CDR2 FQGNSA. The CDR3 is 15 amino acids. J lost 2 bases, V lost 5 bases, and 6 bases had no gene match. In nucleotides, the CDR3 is TGTGCCAGCAGCCTACAGGGGGCAGGGCAAGAGACCCAGTACTTC. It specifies CASSLQGAGQETQYF.

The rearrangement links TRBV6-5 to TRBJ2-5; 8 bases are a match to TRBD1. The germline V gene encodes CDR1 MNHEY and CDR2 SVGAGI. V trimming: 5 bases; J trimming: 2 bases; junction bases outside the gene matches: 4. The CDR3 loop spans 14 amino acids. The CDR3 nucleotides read TGTGCCAGCAGTCCAGGGGGCGTTCAAGAGACCCAGTACTTC. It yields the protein CASSPGGVQETQYF.

The CDR3 bases are TGTGCCAGCAGCGCCGCGGGACAGGGTCCGGGGTACAATGAGCAGTTCTTC. It codes for CASSAAGQGPGYNEQFF. V and J are TRBV13 and TRBJ2-1, with 9 positions matching TRBD1. The CDR3 is 17 amino acids. Unmatched junction bases numbered 12, after V lost 5 bases and J lost 4 bases. Germline loops: CDR1 PRHDT, CDR2 FYEKMQ (reference sequence).

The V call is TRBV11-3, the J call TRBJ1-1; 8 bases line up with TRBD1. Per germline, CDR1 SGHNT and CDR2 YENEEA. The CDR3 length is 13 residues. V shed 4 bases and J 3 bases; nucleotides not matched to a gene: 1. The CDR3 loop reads CASSSGQDTEAFF. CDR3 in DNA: TGTGCCAGCAGCTCGGGACAGGACACTGAAGCTTTCTTT. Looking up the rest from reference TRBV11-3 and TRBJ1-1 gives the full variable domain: EAGVVQSPRYKIIEKKQPVAFWCNPISGHNTLYWYLQNLGQGPELLIRYENEEAVDDSQLPKDRFSAERLKGVDSTLKIQPAELGDSAVYLCASSSGQDTEAFFGQGTRLTVV.

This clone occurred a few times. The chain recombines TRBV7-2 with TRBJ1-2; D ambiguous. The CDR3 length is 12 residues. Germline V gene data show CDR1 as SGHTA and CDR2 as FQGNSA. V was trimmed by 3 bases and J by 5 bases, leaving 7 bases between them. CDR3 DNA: TGTGCCAGCAGCTTTTCTTCTTATGGCTACACCTTC. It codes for CASSFSSYGYTF.

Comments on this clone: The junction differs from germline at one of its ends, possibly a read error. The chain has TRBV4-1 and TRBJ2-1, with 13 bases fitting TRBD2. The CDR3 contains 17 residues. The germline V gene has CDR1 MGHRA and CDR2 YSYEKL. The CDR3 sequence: CANSQATSGGAWNEQFF. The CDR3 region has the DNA TGCGCCAACAGCCAAGCTACTAGCGGGGGGGCTTGGAATGAGCAGTTCTTC.

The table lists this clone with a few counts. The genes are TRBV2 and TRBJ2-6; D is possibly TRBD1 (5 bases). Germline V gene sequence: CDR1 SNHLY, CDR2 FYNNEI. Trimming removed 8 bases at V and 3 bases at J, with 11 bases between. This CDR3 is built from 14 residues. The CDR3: CASSIGVGANVLTF. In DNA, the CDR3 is TGTGCCAGCTCAATAGGGGTTGGGGCCAACGTCCTGACTTTC.

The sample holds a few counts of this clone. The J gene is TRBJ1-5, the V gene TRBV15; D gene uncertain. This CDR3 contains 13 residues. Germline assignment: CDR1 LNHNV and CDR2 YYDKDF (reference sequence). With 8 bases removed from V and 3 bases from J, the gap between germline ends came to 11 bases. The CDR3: CATSPGYNQPQHF. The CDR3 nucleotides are TGTGCCACCTCTCCGGGTTACAATCAGCCCCAGCATTTT. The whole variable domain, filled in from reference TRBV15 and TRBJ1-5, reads DAMVIQNPRYQVTQFGKPVTLSCSQTLNHNVMYWYQQKSSQAPKLLFHYYDKDFNNEADTPDNFQSRRPNTSFCFLDIRSPGLGDTAMYLCATSPGYNQPQHFGDGTRLSIL.